Presented here are 5 T cell receptor beta chains from one specimen sequenced in a study of OX40 agonist ivuxolimab in advanced cancers. Clones were sequenced by immunoSEQ multiplex PCR, and TCRdb holds only the in-frame ones, with some missing. The repertoire holds tens of thousands of clones, with 75% to 90% as singletons. Sequenced here: CD4+ or CD8+ T cells sorted from blood, sampled in a trial of the OX40 agonist ivuxolimab. Receptors originate from an adult with an advanced solid tumor such as melanoma, head and neck, liver or kidney cancer.

The chain joins TRBV6-6 to TRBJ1-4; no clear D. CDR3 length equals 14 residues. The V gene's germline CDR1 is MNHNY and CDR2 SVGAGI (reference sequence). V shed 6 bases and J shed 6 bases, with 14 bases lying between them. CDR3 in DNA: TGTGCCAGCAGCTCCCCCGTCGGGGATGAAAAACTGTTTTTT. Encoded protein: CASSSPVGDEKLFF.

V and J are TRBV11-2 and TRBJ1-2; maybe TRBD1 (5 bases). Germline V lookup: CDR1 SGHAT, CDR2 FQNNGV. Trimming shortened V by 5 bases and J by 4 bases, and 14 bases separated the two germline ends. CDR3 length: 14 residues. CDR3 DNA sequence: TGTGCCAGCAGCCCCCCCGGACACCTCTATGGCTACACCTTC. Its protein product is CASSPPGHLYGYTF.

The chain employs TRBV18 and TRBJ2-6, with TRBD2 as a possible D gene (5 bases). Per germline, CDR1 KGHSH and CDR2 LQKENI. V dropped 4 bases and J dropped 0 bases, with 13 bases sitting between them. CDR3 length equals 17 residues. The CDR3 DNA follows: TGTGCCAGCTCACGGCTAACGGGAACCTCTGGGGCCAACGTCCTGACTTTC. Its protein is CASSRLTGTSGANVLTF.

The CDR3 DNA is TGTGCCAGTAGTTACGAGGGCGCTCAGTACGAGCAGTACTTC. Amino acids: CASSYEGAQYEQYF. The genes are TRBV19 and TRBJ2-7, with D possibly TRBD2 on 5 matching bases. The CDR3 has 14 amino acids. Germline V gene sequence: CDR1 LNHDA, CDR2 SQIVND (reference sequence). V was shortened by 5 bases and J by 4 bases, with 15 bases between the two germline ends.

V is TRBV27 and J is TRBJ2-3, with D unclear. The CDR3 is 13 amino acids. The V end lost 4 bases, the J end lost 3 bases, and 8 bases lay between the germline ends. The germline gives CDR1 MNHEY, CDR2 SMNVEV (reference sequence). Here the CDR3 DNA reads TGTGCCAGCAGTTACCGACGAACAGATACGCAGTATTTT. Translated, it gives CASSYRRTDTQYF.